The 6 T cell receptor beta chains below all came from one sample that was sequenced in a study of cytomegalovirus exposure and HLA in healthy donors. With 60 Vbeta and 13 Jbeta primers, the PCR was carried out. Assay used: immunoSEQ multiplex PCR; TCRdb lists only in-frame clones, some missing. The sample carries over 150,000 clones, 65% to 85% recorded once. The sample taken for sequencing was PBMCs. Receptor source: a boy aged 2 to 10 in good health and CMV-seronegative.

The genes are TRBV25-1 and TRBJ1-4; TRBD1 aligns across 10 bases. This CDR3 region has 14 residues. Trimming removed 5 bases from V and 6 bases from J; junction bases left unmatched: 3. CDR1 is MGHDK, CDR2 SYGVNS, per germline. The chain's CDR3 is CASSYGQGDEKLFF. As DNA, the CDR3 is TGTGCCAGCAGTTATGGACAGGGGGATGAAAAACTGTTTTTT.

V usage is TRBV7-9 and J usage is TRBJ1-6; TRBD1 is a possible D gene (5 bases). This CDR3 is 14 amino acids long. Per germline, CDR1 SEHNR and CDR2 FQNEAQ (reference sequence). The ends were cut back, 6 bases at V and 8 bases at J, with 14 bases in the middle. CDR3 DNA: TGTGCCAGCAGACCCGCAGGGAACCATTCACCCCTCCACTTT. Protein: CASRPAGNHSPLHF.

The rearrangement links TRBV5-4 to TRBJ2-7, with TRBD1 identical over 9 bases. V shed 4 bases, J shed 7 bases, and the junction held 12 bases outside the gene matches. The V gene's germline CDR1 is SGHNT and CDR2 YYREEE (reference sequence). The CDR3 runs to 15 residues. The CDR3 bases are TGTGCCAGCAGCCCGTTGGGGACAGGGCTTAGGGAGCAGTACTTC. Translated: CASSPLGTGLREQYF.

The CDR3 protein is CASSRDRTSYEQYF. Here the CDR3 DNA reads TGCGCCAGCAGCCGGGACAGGACCTCCTACGAGCAGTACTTC. The genes are TRBV5-1 and TRBJ2-7; TRBD1 matches at 8 bases. This CDR3 region has 14 residues. Germline CDR1 is SGHRS and CDR2 is YFSETQ. V lost 4 bases, J lost 0 bases, and 3 bases stayed unmatched.

The chain links TRBV5-1 to TRBJ2-1, with 9 bases fitting TRBD2. J was trimmed by 10 bases and V by 3 bases; bases with no gene match: 14. The germline V gene has CDR1 SGHRS and CDR2 YFSETQ. CDR3 length equals 16 residues. As DNA, the CDR3 is TGCGCCAGCAGCTACCTAGCGGGGATGGGGGTCAGGGAGCAGTTCTTC. It is translated as CASSYLAGMGVREQFF.

The CDR3 sequence: CASSKAGETQYF. In DNA, the CDR3 is TGTGCCAGCAGTAAGGCGGGGGAGACCCAGTACTTC. The genes are TRBV9 and TRBJ2-5, with D perhaps matching TRBD2 (6 bases). The CDR3 is 12 residues long. CDR1 is SGDLS, CDR2 YYNGEE, per germline. V was pared by 5 bases and J by 5 bases, with 10 bases between.